The sample holds one count of the clone carrying this T cell receptor (beta chain). The antigen remains undetermined. As to time point: pretreatment peripheral blood. The sample is drawn from a study of PD-L1 blockade in urothelial cancer. Study background: Twenty-five of 29 patients were men who had bladder-origin urothelial cancer. Between 0 and 3 prior chemotherapy regimens had been given to patients.

Germline lookup yields CDR1 MGHDK and CDR2 SYGVNS. The CDR3 is 13 amino acids. Trimming removed 6 bases from V and 1 base from J, with 9 bases in between. Profiled with immunoSEQ multiplex PCR; TCRdb holds only in-frame clones, not every one. The data show around 92,000 clones, around 89% seen once. Regarding the study as a whole: A below-median TCR clonality in blood before treatment predicted better survival.

The source of this sequence is a woman aged 80 or over with urothelial cancer. Material: PBMCs, obtained around atezolizumab (anti-PD-L1) treatment. This chain uses TRBV25-1 with TRBJ1-1, with D perhaps TRBD1 (5 bases). The chain's CDR3 is CASRQTGNTEAFF. The CDR3 nucleotides are TGTGCCAGCAGGCAAACAGGGAACACTGAAGCTTTCTTT.